These T cell receptor beta chains were read from a single sample in a study of blood T cell repertoires in COVID-19. The repertoire was sequenced with immunoSEQ multiplex PCR; TCRdb's copy has only in-frame clones and lacks some. The sample shows about 410,000 clones, approximately 89% of them seen only once. The sample was PBMCs or T cells enriched from blood (not recorded which). All receptors come from a woman in her 30s who had recovered from COVID-19. The CDR3 runs from the conserved cysteine through the conserved F or W. D genes are given only for firm matches. Clone sizes are given selectively: once, few, many, or a class where the clone is expanded.

d_call	v_call	clone_size	j_call	cdr3_aa	cdr3_nt
.	TRBV11-2	.	TRBJ2-7	CASSLGPGASYEQYF	TGTGCCAGCAGCTTAGGTCCAGGGGCCTCCTACGAGCAGTACTTC
TRBD2	TRBV11-2	.	TRBJ2-2	CASSLWTSGRTGYTGELFF	TGTGCCAGCAGCCTTTGGACTAGCGGGAGGACTGGGTACACCGGGGAGCTGTTTTTT
.	TRBV10-3	once	TRBJ1-1	CAISESSRANTEAFF	TGTGCCATCAGTGAGTCAAGCAGGGCCAACACTGAAGCTTTCTTT
.	TRBV19	few	TRBJ1-5	CASNHRADNQPQHF	TGTGCCAGTAACCACAGGGCCGACAATCAGCCCCAGCATTTT
.	TRBV3-1/TRBV3-2	.	TRBJ2-7	CASTLQGYMQEQYF	TGTGCCAGCACCCTACAGGGCTACATGCAAGAACAGTACTTC
.	TRBV3-1/TRBV3-2	.	TRBJ1-2	CASSQGGLFGYTF	TGTGCCAGCAGCCAAGGGGGCCTATTTGGCTACACCTTC
TRBD1	TRBV19	.	TRBJ1-2	CASRTGSGYTF	TGTGCCAGTAGGACAGGGAGTGGCTACACCTTC
.	TRBV5-6	.	TRBJ2-1	CASSRERQVAYNEQFF	TGTGCCAGCAGCCGTGAACGACAGGTAGCCTACAATGAGCAGTTCTTC
TRBD1	TRBV9	.	TRBJ1-6	CASSARPGQVLPLHF	TGTGCCAGCAGCGCGCGACCGGGACAGGTTTTGCCCCTCCACTTT
TRBD1	TRBV7-9	.	TRBJ1-6	CASSLAGQGRSPLHF	TGTGCCAGCAGCTTAGCGGGACAGGGAAGATCACCCCTCCACTTT
TRBD1	TRBV3-1/TRBV3-2	.	TRBJ1-6	CASSNRDRGWNSPLHF	TGTGCCAGCAGCAACCGGGACAGGGGTTGGAATTCACCCCTCCACTTT
TRBD1	TRBV7-2	.	TRBJ1-4	CASSATGTGVEKLFF	TGTGCCAGCAGCGCTACCGGGACAGGGGTTGAAAAACTGTTTTTT
.	TRBV19	.	TRBJ2-3	CASMDRSTDTQYF	TGTGCCAGTATGGACAGATCCACAGATACGCAGTATTTT
TRBD2	TRBV29-1	.	TRBJ2-1	CSVGSGRADEQFF	TGCAGCGTTGGCAGCGGGAGGGCCGATGAGCAGTTCTTC
TRBD2	TRBV5-1	.	TRBJ2-2	CASSLTSGGTGELFF	TGCGCCAGCAGCTTGACTAGCGGGGGTACCGGGGAGCTGTTTTTT
TRBD1	TRBV5-1	.	TRBJ1-1	CASSPTGRGTEAFF	TGCGCCAGCAGCCCGACAGGGCGAGGCACTGAAGCTTTCTTT
TRBD1	TRBV11-3	.	TRBJ2-1	CASSLGGQGANEQFF	TGTGCCAGCAGCTTAGGGGGACAGGGGGCGAATGAGCAGTTCTTC
.	TRBV19	.	TRBJ1-5	CASSIVRVRNQPQHF	TGTGCCAGTAGTATTGTGAGGGTTCGCAATCAGCCCCAGCATTTT
TRBD2	TRBV7-9	once	TRBJ2-7	CASSLVDSGTTYEQYF	TGTGCCAGCAGCTTAGTTGACAGCGGGACTACCTACGAGCAGTACTTC
.	TRBV3-1/TRBV3-2	.	TRBJ2-1	CASSQDRVREQFF	TGTGCCAGCAGCCAAGACAGGGTTCGCGAGCAGTTCTTC
TRBD2	TRBV11-2	.	TRBJ2-5	CASGNGGGETQYF	TGTGCCAGCGGCAACGGGGGGGGAGAGACCCAGTACTTC
.	TRBV5-1	.	TRBJ1-2	CASSQGPKDGYTF	TGCGCCAGCAGCCAGGGGCCAAAGGATGGCTACACCTTC
TRBD1	TRBV19	.	TRBJ1-5	CASTGKQGVIGQPQHF	TGTGCCAGTACGGGCAAACAGGGGGTCATCGGTCAGCCCCAGCATTTT
.	TRBV3-1/TRBV3-2	once	TRBJ2-7	CASSHFGTGNEQYF	TGTGCCAGCAGCCACTTCGGCACAGGGAACGAGCAGTACTTC
TRBD1	TRBV5-4	.	TRBJ1-1	CASSSGQVMTEAFF	TGTGCCAGCAGCTCCGGACAGGTTATGACTGAAGCTTTCTTT